This T cell receptor beta chain was observed in a study of radiation and T cells in renal cell carcinoma. Notes on the study in general: Baseline intratumoral clonotype presence is unknown without pretreatment biopsies.

Regarding this clone: The antigen is not known.

Time point defined: blood 2 weeks post-SBRT. Treatment: 15 Gy SBRT to primary tumor, nephrectomy 4 weeks later. Blood was sampled at baseline, 2 weeks and 4 weeks after SBRT. The table came from immunoSEQ multiplex PCR; TCRdb's copy has only in-frame clones and leaves some out. The sample includes some 150,000 clones, about 91% seen only once; the top ten take under 15%. This CDR3 has 13 residues. Trimming took off 8 bases at V and 1 base at J, with 11 bases between the two ends. CDR1 and CDR2 from the germline V gene are SNHLY and FYNNEI. This TCR was recovered from a woman aged 45-59 years with renal cell carcinoma. This chain uses TRBV2 with TRBJ2-5; TRBD1 might be the D (6 bases). The sequenced sample was blood, obtained from a patient whose treatment included radiotherapy and nephrectomy. The CDR3 region has the DNA TGTGCCAGCTACAGGGTTTCCCAAGAGACCCAGTACTTC. This gives the protein CASYRVSQETQYF.